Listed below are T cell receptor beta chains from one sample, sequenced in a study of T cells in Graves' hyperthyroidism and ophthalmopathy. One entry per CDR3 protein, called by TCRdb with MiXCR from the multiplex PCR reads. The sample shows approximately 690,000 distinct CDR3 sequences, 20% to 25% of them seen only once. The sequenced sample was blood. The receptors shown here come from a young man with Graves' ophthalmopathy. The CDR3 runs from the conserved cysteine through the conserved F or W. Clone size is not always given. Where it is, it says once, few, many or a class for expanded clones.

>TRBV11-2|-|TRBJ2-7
CASSQRDTGYEQYF
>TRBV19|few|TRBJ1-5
CASSITSNQPQHF
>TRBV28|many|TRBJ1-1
CASAGVGTEAFF
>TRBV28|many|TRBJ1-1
CASSYYPGQINTEAFF
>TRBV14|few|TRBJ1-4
CASSQYATNEKLFF
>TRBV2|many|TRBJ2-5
CASVRQGTSTETQYF
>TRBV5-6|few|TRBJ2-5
CASSARDRETQYF
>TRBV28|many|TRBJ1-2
CASSRGVEYGYTF
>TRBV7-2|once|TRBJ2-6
CASSLDWAPGVNVLTF
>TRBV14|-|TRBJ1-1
CASRPRTGPTEAFF
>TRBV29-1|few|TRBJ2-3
CSVETSGSTDTQYF
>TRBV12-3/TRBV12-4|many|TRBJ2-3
CASSADRGRTDTQYF
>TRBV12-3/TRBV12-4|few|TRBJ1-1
CASSLGTGSEAFF
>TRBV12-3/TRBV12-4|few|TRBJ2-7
CASSLGKGYTYEQYF
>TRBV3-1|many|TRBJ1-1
CASSFTQGNTEAFF
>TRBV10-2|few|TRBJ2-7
CASSGGLAGSCEQYF
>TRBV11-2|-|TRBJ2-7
CASSSYGGMYEQYF
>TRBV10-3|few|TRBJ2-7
CATSGGTSSYEQYF
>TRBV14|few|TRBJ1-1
CASSQDVNGGGSAFF
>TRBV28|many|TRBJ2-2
CASSQSPGDGTGELFF
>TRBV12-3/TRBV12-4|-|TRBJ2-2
CACRGTVTGELFF
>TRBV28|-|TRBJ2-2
CASSSGGYTGELFF
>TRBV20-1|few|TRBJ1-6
CSARADRGQNSPLHF
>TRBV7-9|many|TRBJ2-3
CASSPPWDREDTQYF
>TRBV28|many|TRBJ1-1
CASREGQGVSTEAFF
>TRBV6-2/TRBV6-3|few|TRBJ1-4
CASSYGFRTGRASNEKLFF
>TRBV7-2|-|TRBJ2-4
CASSWFLGAKNIQYF
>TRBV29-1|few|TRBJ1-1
CSVVGQMNTEAFF
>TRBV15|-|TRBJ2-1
CATSHQGNEQFF
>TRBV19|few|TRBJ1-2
CASIVGQGYGYTF
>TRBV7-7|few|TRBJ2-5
CASSLAYGDDQETQYF
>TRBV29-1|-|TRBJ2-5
CSVSSLLPETQYF
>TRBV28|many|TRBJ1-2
CASVKGQAGANYGYTF
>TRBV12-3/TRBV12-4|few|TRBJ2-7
CASKPGLQSYEQYF
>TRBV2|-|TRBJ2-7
CASSDGRIVAEQYF
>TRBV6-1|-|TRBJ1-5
CASSGNRGIGNQPQHF